Below are 31 T cell receptor beta chains sequenced from a single sample in a study of blood T cell repertoires in COVID-19. Profiled with immunoSEQ multiplex PCR; TCRdb holds only in-frame clones, not every one. The data show approximately 180,000 clones, roughly 82% seen once. Material: PBMCs or T cells enriched from blood (not recorded which). The receptor source for this set is an older woman with acute COVID-19.

This chain links TRBV7-2 with TRBJ2-1; 10 bases fit TRBD2. Germline CDR1 is SGHTA and CDR2 is FQGNSA. The CDR3 is made up of 18 amino acids. J was trimmed by 7 bases and V by 5 bases; bases with no gene match: 17. This CDR3 reads CASSPRESGGALGNEQFF. In nucleotides, the CDR3 is TGTGCCAGCAGCCCCCGGGAGAGCGGGGGGGCCCTTGGAAATGAGCAGTTCTTC.

V usage is TRBV4-3 and J usage is TRBJ2-7; 8 bases fit TRBD1. J lost 3 bases, V lost 3 bases, and 4 bases had no gene match. The germline V gene has CDR1 LGHNA and CDR2 YSLEER. The CDR3 is made up of 14 amino acids. In nucleotides, the CDR3 is TGCGCCAGCAGCCACCGGACAGGGAACTACGAGCAGTACTTC. Amino acid sequence: CASSHRTGNYEQYF.

The chain links TRBV7-2 to TRBJ2-7; 7 nucleotides align to TRBD1. Germline loops: CDR1 SGHTA, CDR2 FQGNSA. The CDR3 is 14 residues long. With V trimmed by 4 bases and J by 2 bases, 5 bases remained unmatched. For the CDR3, the DNA is TGTGCCAGCAGCTCGCGACAGGGTCCCTACGAGCAGTACGTC. It specifies CASSSRQGPYEQYV.

The J gene is TRBJ1-4, the V gene TRBV19; D remains unclear. CDR3 length equals 13 residues. The germline CDR1 and CDR2 sequences are LNHDA and SQIVND (reference sequence). V lost 5 bases and J 8 bases, leaving 12 bases between the germline ends. As DNA, the CDR3 is TGTGCCAGTAGTGCGTCGAGGGCAGAAAAACTGTTTTTT. Translating gives CASSASRAEKLFF.

The chain has TRBV5-6 and TRBJ2-3; the D gene is possibly TRBD2 (5 bases). The CDR3 runs to 15 residues. Trimming removed 2 bases at V and 1 base at J, with 11 bases between. Germline V gene sequence: CDR1 SGHDT, CDR2 YYEEEE. CDR3 sequence: CASSFRASRTDTQYF. CDR3 DNA: TGTGCCAGCAGCTTCCGGGCTAGCCGCACAGATACGCAGTATTTT. The variable domain in full, completed from reference TRBV5-6 and TRBJ2-3, reads DAGVTQSPTHLIKTRGQQVTLRCSPKSGHDTVSWYQQALGQGPQFIFQYYEEEERQRGNFPDRFSGHQFPNYSSELNVNALLLGDSALYLCASSFRASRTDTQYFGPGTRLTVL.

This clone has a count of ten or more. The rearrangement joins TRBV15 to TRBJ2-7, with TRBD2 identical over 7 bases. V shed 3 bases and J 0 bases; nucleotides not matched to a gene: 11. The CDR3 extends over 17 amino acids. CDR1 is LNHNV, CDR2 YYDKDF, per germline (reference sequence). CDR3 in amino acids: CATSRGGFSRSSYEQYF. The CDR3 nucleotides are TGTGCCACCAGCAGGGGAGGGTTTTCTCGCAGCTCCTACGAGCAGTACTTC.

The J gene is TRBJ1-6, the V gene TRBV5-4, with D tentatively TRBD1 (5 bases). Germline V gene sequence: CDR1 SGHNT, CDR2 YYREEE (reference sequence). CDR3 length: 14 amino acids. V lost 0 bases to trimming and J lost 9 bases, with 10 bases between them. The CDR3 nucleotides are TGTGCCAGCAGCTTGGTACAGGAGGGTTCACCCCTCCACTTT. Protein product: CASSLVQEGSPLHF.

CDR3 in amino acids: CASTQRALAEYNEQFF. DNA of the CDR3: TGTGCCAGCACCCAAAGGGCACTAGCGGAATACAATGAGCAGTTCTTC. This chain uses TRBV7-8 with TRBJ2-1; 8 bases match TRBD2. The CDR3 length is 16 residues. CDR1 is SGHVS and CDR2 is FQNEAQ in the germline V gene. The J segment lost 4 bases and the V segment lost 7 bases, leaving 12 bases of the junction unmatched.

V usage is TRBV9 and J usage is TRBJ2-1; 7 bases align to TRBD2. V dropped 0 bases and J dropped 9; count of bases not matched to a gene: 12. The germline CDR1 and CDR2 sequences are SGDLS and YYNGEE. This CDR3 contains 16 residues. The DNA of the CDR3 is TGTGCCAGCAGCGTAGGGGGTCTAGCGGATGGGAGTGAGCAGTTCTTC. Its translation: CASSVGGLADGSEQFF.

V gene TRBV19 combines with J gene TRBJ1-1; D might be TRBD1 (5 bases). In germline, CDR1 is LNHDA, CDR2 SQIVND (reference sequence). V gave up 10 bases and J gave up 0 bases, with 21 bases separating them. There are 16 residues in the CDR3. The DNA for the CDR3 is TGTGCCACCCACCCGGGGGACCAGCGCATGAACACTGAAGCTTTCTTT. Encoded protein: CATHPGDQRMNTEAFF.

V is TRBV6-5 and J is TRBJ1-5; possible D gene TRBD1, 5 bases. V lost 4 bases and J 5 bases, leaving 12 bases between the germline ends. The CDR3 extends over 14 amino acids. In germline, CDR1 is MNHEY, CDR2 SVGAGI. Written as DNA, the CDR3 is TGTGCCAGCAGTTCCGGCCAGGGCTATCAGCCCCAGCATTTT. Translated: CASSSGQGYQPQHF.

The chain employs TRBV18 and TRBJ2-1; tentatively, D is TRBD2 (6 bases). Germline lookup yields CDR1 KGHSH and CDR2 LQKENI. V lost 6 bases and J lost 3, with 15 bases in between. The CDR3 extends over 15 amino acids. CDR3 sequence: CASSTGGLYYNEQFF. CDR3 bases: TGTGCCAGCTCCACCGGCGGACTATACTACAATGAGCAGTTCTTC.

The chain uses TRBV7-9 and TRBJ2-7; 9 bases agree with TRBD2. The CDR3 has 15 amino acids. Germline CDR1 is SEHNR and CDR2 is FQNEAQ (reference sequence). The V segment lost 1 base and the J segment 6 bases; nucleotides outside the gene matches: 7. CDR3 DNA: TGTGCCAGCAGCTTAGGCGGGAGGGGACCGGTCGAGCAGTACTTC. Its translation: CASSLGGRGPVEQYF.

The chain is built from TRBV30 and TRBJ1-4; 8 nucleotides match TRBD1. The CDR3 runs to 13 residues. Germline V CDR1 and CDR2: GTSNPN, SVGIG (reference sequence). The V gene end was trimmed by 7 bases and the J gene end by 8 bases; junction bases not matched to a gene: 9. In DNA, the CDR3 is TGTGCCTTCGGACAGGGCGTGTGGGAAAAACTGTTTTTT. As protein: CAFGQGVWEKLFF.

The chain employs TRBV19 and TRBJ2-7; TRBD1 agrees at 7 bases. J gave up 1 base and V 8 bases, and 8 bases lay outside the gene matches. CDR1 and CDR2 (germline): LNHDA, SQIVND (reference sequence). The CDR3 spans 14 residues. This CDR3 is CASSRVTGSYEQYF. CDR3 DNA sequence: TGTGCCAGTTCCCGTGTGACAGGGTCCTACGAGCAGTACTTC.

Written as DNA, the CDR3 is TGTGCCGGACACAGGGGAGGCTATGGCTACACCTTC. This codes for CAGHRGGYGYTF. The rearrangement links TRBV2 to TRBJ1-2; 7 nucleotides align to TRBD1. This CDR3 is 12 amino acids long. Germline V lookup: CDR1 SNHLY, CDR2 FYNNEI. After removal of 11 bases from V and 4 bases from J, the junction contained 7 bases not matched to a gene.

This clone was seen a single time. This chain links TRBV2 with TRBJ2-7; tentatively, D is TRBD2 (6 bases). Trimming removed 5 bases from V and 0 bases from J, with 11 bases in between. The germline V gene encodes CDR1 SNHLY and CDR2 FYNNEI. The CDR3 is 14 amino acids. The chain's CDR3 is CASSRDWISYEQYF. The DNA for the CDR3 is TGTGCCAGCAGTCGGGACTGGATCTCCTACGAGCAGTACTTC.

In this sample, this clone turned up once. V and J are TRBV5-4 and TRBJ2-5, with 8 bases matching TRBD2. The CDR3 covers 15 residues. The J segment lost 1 base and the V segment lost 0 bases, leaving 2 bases of the junction unmatched. In germline, CDR1 is SGHNT, CDR2 YYREEE (reference sequence). The CDR3 sequence: CASSLGGGPQETQYF. CDR3 nucleotides: TGTGCCAGCAGCTTGGGCGGGGGGCCCCAAGAGACCCAGTACTTC.

The chain joins TRBV6-5 to TRBJ2-3; a possible D gene is TRBD2 (7 bases). Trimming cost V 5 bases and J 3 bases, with 12 bases left between them. Germline loops: CDR1 MNHEY, CDR2 SVGAGI. This CDR3 comprises 14 residues. The CDR3 protein is CASSPGGGTDTQYF. For the CDR3, the DNA is TGTGCCAGCAGTCCGGGGGGCGGTACAGATACGCAGTATTTT.

This chain links TRBV6-5 with TRBJ2-1, with 7 bases identical to TRBD2. V was clipped by 2 bases and J by 5 bases; unmatched bases: 3. This CDR3 comprises 14 residues. Per the germline V gene, CDR1 is MNHEY and CDR2 is SVGAGI. CDR3 nucleotide sequence: TGTGCCAGCAGTTACCGGGACTACAACAATGAGCAGTTCTTC. It codes for CASSYRDYNNEQFF.

The chain links TRBV6-2 or TRBV6-3 to TRBJ1-4; 7 positions agree with TRBD1. J lost 7 bases, V lost 5 bases, and 10 bases had no gene match. This CDR3 has 15 amino acids. Germline CDR1 MNHEY, CDR2 SVGEGT. The DNA of the CDR3 is TGTGCCAGCAGTGCCACCGGGACAGCTTCTGAAAAACTGTTTTTT. Translating it yields CASSATGTASEKLFF.

The V gene is TRBV7-9, the J gene TRBJ1-2, with TRBD1 matching over 8 bases. Trimming at V came to 8 bases and at J to 2 bases, leaving 4 bases not matched to a gene. CDR1 SEHNR and CDR2 FQNEAQ come from the germline V gene (reference sequence). CDR3 length equals 13 residues. CDR3 sequence: CASLRGRNYGYTF. In DNA form, the CDR3 reads TGTGCCAGCCTCAGGGGGCGCAACTATGGCTACACCTTC.

This clone was seen more than once but under ten times. J is TRBJ2-6 and V is TRBV4-1; D remains ambiguous. CDR3 length equals 14 residues. Germline CDR1 MGHRA, CDR2 YSYEKL. The V gene lost 3 bases and the J gene lost 15 bases, with 18 bases spanning the gap. In nucleotides, the CDR3 is TGCGCCAGCAGCCAGTCCCGAGGAGCGCGTGACCTGACTTTC. This sequence encodes CASSQSRGARDLTF.

The rearrangement uses TRBV18 and TRBJ2-1, with TRBD2 identical over 8 bases. V was pared by 2 bases and J by 3 bases, with 3 bases of the junction left unmatched. The CDR3 loop spans 15 amino acids. CDR1 KGHSH and CDR2 LQKENI come from the germline V gene. CDR3 nucleotide sequence: TGTGCCAGCTCACCAGGTAGCGGGGTCTACAATGAGCAGTTCTTC. It yields the protein CASSPGSGVYNEQFF.

This chain uses TRBV5-1 with TRBJ2-2, with D perhaps matching TRBD1 (5 bases). Germline CDR1 and CDR2: SGHRS and YFSETQ. V dropped 7 bases and J dropped 4 bases, with 17 bases sitting between them. This CDR3 contains 15 residues. CDR3 loop: CASSLEGATTGELFF. The CDR3 bases are TGCGCCAGCTCCCTGGAAGGGGCTACCACCGGGGAGCTGTTTTTT.

This clone was seen a single time. The chain combines TRBV7-2 with TRBJ1-2; a weak D match, TRBD1 (6 bases). CDR1 and CDR2 from the germline V gene are SGHTA and FQGNSA. The CDR3 consists of 14 residues. Deletions cut 5 bases from V and 4 bases from J, with 14 bases between. The CDR3 here is CASSHDQGRYGYTF. DNA for the CDR3: TGTGCCAGCAGCCATGATCAGGGGCGCTATGGCTACACCTTC. The variable domain in full, completed from reference TRBV7-2 and TRBJ1-2, reads GAGVSQSPSNKVTEKGKDVELRCDPISGHTALYWYRQSLGQGLEFLIYFQGNSAPDKSGLPSDRFSAERTGGSVSTLTIQRTQQEDSAVYLCASSHDQGRYGYTFGSGTRLTVV.

The rearrangement joins TRBV7-9 to TRBJ2-3; weak D call: TRBD1 (6 bases). Germline CDR1 reads SEHNR; CDR2 reads FQNEAQ (reference sequence). CDR3 length: 14 amino acids. With 5 bases removed from V and 2 bases from J, the gap between germline ends came to 11 bases. In DNA form, the CDR3 reads TGTGCCAGCAGCCCCTACAGGGTCACAGATACGCAGTATTTT. Translation: CASSPYRVTDTQYF.

The V and J genes are TRBV28 and TRBJ1-1, with 7 positions matching TRBD1. This CDR3 has 12 residues. V shed 5 bases, J shed 6 bases, and the junction held 3 bases outside the gene matches. CDR1 is MDHEN, CDR2 SYDVKM, per germline. The CDR3 nucleotides read TGTGCCAGCAGTAACAGGGGACCTGAAGCTTTCTTT. It specifies CASSNRGPEAFF.

The CDR3 DNA is TGTGCCAGCAGCTCCCTAGCGGGTGGTACCGGGGAGCTGTTTTTT. It codes for CASSSLAGGTGELFF. The genes are TRBV7-9 and TRBJ2-2, with TRBD2 identical over 8 bases. The CDR3 contains 15 residues. Germline CDR1 SEHNR, CDR2 FQNEAQ (reference sequence). Trimming took 4 bases from V and 5 from J; bases not matched to a gene: 6.

The rearrangement links TRBV15 to TRBJ1-6, with no clear D. The germline gives CDR1 LNHNV, CDR2 YYDKDF (reference sequence). The CDR3 runs to 13 residues. V gave up 0 bases and J gave up 9 bases, with 6 bases separating them. The CDR3 protein is CATSRDAGSPLHF. The CDR3, as DNA: TGTGCCACCAGCAGAGATGCAGGTTCACCCCTCCACTTT.

V is TRBV19 and J is TRBJ2-4; no reliable D call. The CDR3 has 17 amino acids. Germline loops: CDR1 LNHDA, CDR2 SQIVND (reference sequence). Deletions cut 3 bases from V and 0 bases from J, with 15 bases between. The CDR3 coding sequence is TGTGCCAGTAGTATCCGGGTCGGAACCATAGCCAAAAACATTCAGTACTTC. Translation gives CASSIRVGTIAKNIQYF.